Here is one T cell receptor (beta chain) with its context. This entry comes from a study of CD8+ T cells in alopecia areata. Treatment indicated: oral pan-JAK inhibitor, 5-10 mg twice daily. After isolation, RNA underwent reverse transcription to generate cDNA as the sequencing template. Measured with immunoSEQ multiplex PCR; TCRdb has only the in-frame clones, and not every one. The data contain about 280,000 clones, more than 45% of them singletons. Sequenced material: CD4+ T cells sorted from blood, taken at week 24, from a patient treated with tofacitinib. The sequence derives from a human donor with alopecia areata.

The CDR3 nucleotides are TGTGCCAGCAGCTTAGCGCAGGGTCGCTATGGCTACACCTTC. This gives the protein CASSLAQGRYGYTF. The chain employs TRBV7-2 and TRBJ1-2; D might be TRBD1 (5 bases). The CDR3 sequence is 14 residues long. V lost 0 bases to trimming and J lost 4 bases, with 9 bases between them. CDR1 is SGHTA and CDR2 is FQGNSA in the germline V gene.